Presented here are 13 T cell receptor beta chains from one specimen sequenced in a study of vaccination effects on CD4 cells after COVID-19. Only in-frame clones appear in the TCRdb table, and some are missing; sequencing was by immunoSEQ multiplex PCR. The sample shows 50,000 to 60,000 clones, 60% to 85% of them seen only once. Their cognate antigens are unknown. Once cultured for under 11 days, the cells underwent separation to obtain CD4+ T cells. Sequences were derived from CD4+ T cells from PBMCs cultured without peptide, sampled before COVID-19 vaccination. These receptors all come from a human donor who received a COVID-19 vaccine.

The rearrangement links TRBV18 to TRBJ2-5; D gene ambiguous. There are 12 residues in the CDR3. Germline values: CDR1 KGHSH, CDR2 LQKENI. Trimming pared 3 bases from V and 4 bases from J, leaving 6 bases between. The CDR3 loop is CASSPGGETQYF. The CDR3 nucleotides read TGTGCCAGCTCACCGGGCGGAGAGACCCAGTACTTC.

This clone was seen a single time. At one end the junction does not follow the germline gene, possibly because of a read error. This sequence joins TRBV19 and TRBJ2-1; D may correspond to TRBD1 or TRBD2 (5 bases each). CDR3 size: 15 residues. CDR1 is LNHDA and CDR2 is SQIVND in the germline V gene (reference sequence). In nucleotides, the CDR3 is TGTGCCAGTGGTATACTCGGGGCTTCCTACAATGAGCAGTTCTTC. As protein: CASGILGASYNEQFF. Full variable domain (remainder filled in from reference TRBV19 and TRBJ2-1): DGGITQSPKYLFRKEGQNVTLSCEQNLNHDAMYWYRQDPGQGLRLIYYSQIVNDFQKGDIAEGYSVSREKKESFPLTVTSAQKNPTAFYLCASGILGASYNEQFFGPGTRLTVL.

CDR3 region: CASSDLRPTGYTF. The CDR3 nucleotides are TGTGCCAGTAGTGATCTGCGGCCTACAGGCTACACCTTC. This chain joins TRBV19 and TRBJ1-2, with D hard to call. The CDR3 runs to 13 residues. Germline V gene data show CDR1 as LNHDA and CDR2 as SQIVND (reference sequence). V lost 5 bases to trimming and J lost 8 bases, with 15 bases between them. Complete variable domain (other parts from reference TRBV19 and TRBJ1-2): DGGITQSPKYLFRKEGQNVTLSCEQNLNHDAMYWYRQDPGQGLRLIYYSQIVNDFQKGDIAEGYSVSREKKESFPLTVTSAQKNPTAFYLCASSDLRPTGYTFGSGTRLTVV.

The CDR3 coding sequence is TGTGCCAGCAGCTTAGAGGCGGGGGGGCATCTTGAGCAGTTCTTC. Translation gives CASSLEAGGHLEQFF. The chain recombines TRBV7-3 with TRBJ2-1, with 9 bases matching TRBD2. Trimming removed 2 bases from V and 9 bases from J; junction bases left unmatched: 8. CDR1 is SGHTA, CDR2 FQGTGA, per germline. The CDR3 is 15 residues long.

V and J are TRBV6-1 and TRBJ2-7, with D unresolved. Germline V CDR1 and CDR2: MNHNS, SASEGT. The CDR3 contains 18 residues. Trimming took off 2 bases at V and 5 bases at J, with 25 bases between the two ends. CDR3 protein: CASSEWSRVLQLPDEQYV. The DNA for the CDR3 is TGTGCCAGCAGTGAATGGAGTCGGGTCTTACAGCTACCTGACGAGCAGTACGTC.

V gene TRBV25-1 combines with J gene TRBJ1-4, with D maybe TRBD1 (5 bases). Trimming left V 4 bases short and J 1 base short, with 7 bases between. The CDR3 is 14 amino acids. The germline V gene has CDR1 MGHDK and CDR2 SYGVNS. The CDR3 coding sequence is TGTGCCAGCAGTGGAGGGGTAACTAATGAAAAACTGTTTTTT. Residues: CASSGGVTNEKLFF.

The sample holds one count of this clone. The chain carries TRBV11-2 and TRBJ2-5, with D perhaps TRBD2 (5 bases). The CDR3 covers 14 residues. Germline V lookup: CDR1 SGHAT, CDR2 FQNNGV. V was shortened by 1 base and J by 2 bases, with 8 bases between the two germline ends. The CDR3 spells CASSLVGRQETQYF. The DNA of the CDR3 is TGTGCCAGCAGCTTAGTGGGGAGACAAGAGACCCAGTACTTC.

CDR3 sequence (DNA): TGTGCCAGCAGCTCCTTAGACCGCGGAGCTAACTATGGCTACACCTTC. Protein sequence: CASSSLDRGANYGYTF. The chain combines TRBV5-5 with TRBJ1-2; D is undetermined. The CDR3 sequence is 16 residues long. V gave up 3 bases and J gave up 0 bases, with 15 bases separating them. Germline CDR1 and CDR2: SGHKS and YYEKEE (reference sequence).

V gene TRBV9 combines with J gene TRBJ2-3, with a possible D match to TRBD2 (6 bases). CDR3 length equals 15 residues. V was shortened by 0 bases and J by 2 bases, with 10 bases between the two germline ends. CDR1 is SGDLS and CDR2 is YYNGEE in the germline V gene. CDR3 sequence: CASSVDRGNTDTQYF. CDR3 nucleotides: TGTGCCAGCAGCGTAGATCGGGGGAACACAGATACGCAGTATTTT. Complete variable domain (other parts from reference TRBV9 and TRBJ2-3): DSGVTQTPKHLITATGQRVTLRCSPRSGDLSVYWYQQSLDQGLQFLIQYYNGEERAKGNILERFSAQQFPDLHSELNLSSLELGDSALYFCASSVDRGNTDTQYFGPGTRLTVL.

V usage is TRBV6-5 and J usage is TRBJ1-6; 10 bases map to TRBD1. Germline V CDR1 and CDR2: MNHEY, SVGAGI. V shed 8 bases, J shed 6 bases, and the junction held 7 bases outside the gene matches. This CDR3 spans 15 amino acids. CDR3 bases: TGTGCCAGCGGGAGGGACAGGGGAGCTAATTCACCCCTCCACTTT. Translating gives CASGRDRGANSPLHF.

The rearrangement joins TRBV7-2 to TRBJ2-1, with D hard to call. The germline CDR1 and CDR2 sequences are SGHTA and FQGNSA. V was shortened by 5 bases and J by 4 bases, with 9 bases between the two germline ends. The CDR3 covers 13 residues. The CDR3 coding sequence is TGTGCCAGCAGCAACCGGCAGTACAATGAGCAGTTCTTC. It yields the protein CASSNRQYNEQFF.

The V call is TRBV11-1, the J call TRBJ2-1; possible D gene TRBD1, 5 bases. The CDR3 totals 12 residues. V was pared by 5 bases and J by 14 bases, with 16 bases between. CDR1 is SGHAT and CDR2 is FQDESV in the germline V gene (reference sequence). CDR3 residues: CASSPTQGPKFF. The CDR3 region has the DNA TGTGCCAGCAGCCCTACGCAGGGCCCAAAGTTCTTC. The full variable domain, its missing parts supplied by reference TRBV11-1 and TRBJ2-1, is EAEVAQSPRYKITEKSQAVAFWCDPISGHATLYWYRQILGQGPELLVQFQDESVVDDSQLPKDRFSAERLKGVDSTLKIQPAELGDSAMYLCASSPTQGPKFFGPGTRLTVL.

The rearrangement links TRBV5-1 to TRBJ2-3, with 11 bases that match TRBD2. The CDR3 is 18 amino acids. V dropped 1 base and J dropped 0; count of bases not matched to a gene: 7. Germline assignment: CDR1 SGHRS and CDR2 YFSETQ. The CDR3 sequence is CASSLPLTSGVSTDTQYF. Written as DNA, the CDR3 is TGCGCCAGCAGCTTGCCGCTGACTAGCGGGGTTAGCACAGATACGCAGTATTTT. Complete variable domain (other parts from reference TRBV5-1 and TRBJ2-3): KAGVTQTPRYLIKTRGQQVTLSCSPISGHRSVSWYQQTPGQGLQFLFEYFSETQRNKGNFPGRFSGRQFSNSRSEMNVSTLELGDSALYLCASSLPLTSGVSTDTQYFGPGTRLTVL.